This T cell receptor beta chain was documented in a study of technical replicates of blood from a handful of donors. The repertoire was sequenced with immunoSEQ multiplex PCR; TCRdb's copy has only in-frame clones and lacks some. The repertoire has tens of thousands of clones, 95% to 98% of them found once; the top ten carry roughly 0.17%. The CDR3 runs 16 residues. Germline V lookup: CDR1 MDHEN, CDR2 SYDVKM. Losses at the gene ends were 3 bases for V and 6 bases for J; bases not matched to a gene: 13. Sequenced material: T cells isolated from PBMCs. This rearrangement joins TRBV28 to TRBJ2-7; the match to TRBD2 covers 8 bases. The origin of this receptor is a human donor in good health. CDR3 sequence reads: CASSFPSGLFSIEQYF. The DNA of the CDR3 is TGTGCCAGCAGTTTTCCTAGCGGGCTATTCAGTATCGAGCAGTACTTC.